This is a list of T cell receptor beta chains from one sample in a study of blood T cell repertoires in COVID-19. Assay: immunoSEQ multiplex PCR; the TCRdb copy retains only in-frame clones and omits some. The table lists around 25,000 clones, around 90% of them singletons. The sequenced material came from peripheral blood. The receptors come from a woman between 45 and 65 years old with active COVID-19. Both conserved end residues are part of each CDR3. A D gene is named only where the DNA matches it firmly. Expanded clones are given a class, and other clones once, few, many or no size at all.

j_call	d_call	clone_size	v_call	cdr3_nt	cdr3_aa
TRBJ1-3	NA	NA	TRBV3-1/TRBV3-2	TGTGCCAGCAGCCTCCCTAGCTCTGGAAACACCATATATTTT	CASSLPSSGNTIYF
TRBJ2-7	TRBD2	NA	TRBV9	TGTGCCAGCAGCCCCCCCGGGACTAGCAGAGACGAGCAGTACTTC	CASSPPGTSRDEQYF
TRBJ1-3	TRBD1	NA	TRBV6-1	TGTGCCAGCAGTGACAGGGGGCCAGCAGCTGGAAACACCATATATTTT	CASSDRGPAAGNTIYF
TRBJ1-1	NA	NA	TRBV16	TGTGCCAGCAGCCAAGAAACCGGGCCCCAGGGCGAAGCTTTCTTT	CASSQETGPQGEAFF
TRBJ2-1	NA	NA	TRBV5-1	TGCGCCAGCAGCTCTGGCCAGCGTTACAATGAGCAGTTCTTC	CASSSGQRYNEQFF
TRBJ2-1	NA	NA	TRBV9	TGTGCCAGCAGCGGGGGAGCCTGGGCTACCTCCTACAATGAGCAGTTCTTC	CASSGGAWATSYNEQFF
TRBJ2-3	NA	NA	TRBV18	TGTGCCAGCTCACCGCAGCAGGGCCTCACAGATACGCAGTATTTT	CASSPQQGLTDTQYF
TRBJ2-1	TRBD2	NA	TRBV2	TGTGCCAGCAGTGATCCATTTAGTTTCGTGGGAGGGCCGGGTGAGCAGTTCTTC	CASSDPFSFVGGPGEQFF
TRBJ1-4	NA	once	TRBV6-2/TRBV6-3	TGTGCCAGCAGTTACAGTTGGGGAGGGCGAGAAAAACTGTTTTTT	CASSYSWGGREKLFF
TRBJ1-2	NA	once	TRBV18	TGTGCCAGCTCACCTCGGGGAGCTTTGGGCTACACCTTC	CASSPRGALGYTF
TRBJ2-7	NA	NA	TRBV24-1	TGTGCCACCAGTGATCCGGGGACATCGAATTCCTACGAGCAGTACTTC	CATSDPGTSNSYEQYF
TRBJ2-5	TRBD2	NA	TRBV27	TGTGCCAGCAGTTTCGGGACTAGCTTGGAGACCCAGTACTTC	CASSFGTSLETQYF
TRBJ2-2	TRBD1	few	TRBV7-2	TGTGCCAGCAGCGAGACGGGACAGGGATATAGCGGGGAGCTGTTTTTT	CASSETGQGYSGELFF